A selection of T cell receptor beta chains follows, all from one sample in a study of blood T cells in healthy people across ages. TCRdb used MiXCR to reprocess the 5' RACE reads, holding one entry per CDR3 protein. The repertoire holds roughly 1,500,000 distinct CDR3 sequences, with roughly a third as singletons. Sequences were obtained from blood. These receptors were obtained from a woman between 25 and 40 years old in good health. Both conserved end residues are part of each CDR3. A D gene is named only where the DNA matches it firmly. Size is stated for part of the rows, as once, few or many counts, or as a class when the clone is expanded.

D gene	V gene	J gene	clone size	CDR3 protein	CDR3 DNA
-	TRBV7-9	TRBJ1-1	few	CASSLGGRGTSEAFF	TGTGCCAGCAGCTTAGGGGGAAGAGGAACTTCTGAAGCTTTCTTT
-	TRBV4-1	TRBJ1-1	few	CASSRHHGNTEAFF	TGCGCCAGCAGCCGCCATCACGGGAACACTGAAGCTTTCTTT
-	TRBV5-5	TRBJ2-3	many	CASTAWGYSGDTQYF	TGTGCCAGCACCGCGTGGGGGTACTCTGGAGATACGCAGTATTTT
-	TRBV20-1	TRBJ2-7	few	CSARDGHRYEQYF	TGCAGTGCTAGAGACGGGCATCGTTACGAGCAGTACTTC
TRBD2	TRBV4-1	TRBJ2-3	many	CASSQTGREALTGTDTQYF	TGCGCCAGCAGTCAAACTGGACGGGAGGCCCTTACCGGCACAGATACGCAGTATTTT
-	TRBV21-1	TRBJ2-2	-	CASSKVFGVTGELFF	TGTGCCAGCAGCAAAGTGTTTGGGGTAACCGGGGAGCTGTTTTTT
TRBD1	TRBV5-8	TRBJ2-7	-	CASSSKTGFYYEQYF	TGTGCCAGCAGCTCGAAGACAGGGTTTTACTACGAGCAGTACTTC
TRBD1	TRBV27	TRBJ2-6	few	CASSRVPGQGVLDTGANVLTF	TGTGCCAGCAGTCGAGTACCGGGACAGGGGGTCCTTGATACTGGGGCCAACGTCCTGACTTTC
TRBD2	TRBV10-2	TRBJ2-1	few	CASLIGRLAGGRGNEQFF	TGCGCCAGCCTCATCGGACGTCTAGCGGGGGGCCGGGGGAATGAGCAGTTCTTC
TRBD1	TRBV7-9	TRBJ1-1	-	CASSLRTGEAFF	TGTGCCAGCAGCCTTCGGACAGGGGAAGCTTTCTTT
TRBD2	TRBV13	TRBJ2-3	few	CASSRPPSGGTDTQYF	TGTGCCAGCAGCCGGCCCCCTAGCGGGGGCACAGATACGCAGTATTTT
-	TRBV7-9	TRBJ2-6	few	CASSLQGTSGANVLTF	TGTGCCAGCAGCTTACAGGGGACTTCTGGGGCCAACGTCCTGACTTTC
-	TRBV16	TRBJ2-7	-	CASSQRGSSYGQYF	TGTGCCAGCAGCCAAAGAGGTAGCTCCTACGGGCAGTACTTC
TRBD1	TRBV4-1	TRBJ1-1	few	CASSHRQGVGEGTEAFF	TGCGCCAGCAGCCATCGACAGGGGGTCGGGGAGGGGACTGAAGCTTTCTTT
-	TRBV9	TRBJ2-7	-	CASSPPGRGHEQYF	TGTGCCAGCAGCCCCCCGGGAAGGGGACACGAGCAGTACTTC
-	TRBV25-1	TRBJ2-2	-	CASSEFGNTGELFF	TGTGCCAGCAGTGAATTCGGAAACACCGGGGAGCTGTTTTTT
TRBD1	TRBV29-1	TRBJ1-2	-	CSVEERDRIYGYTF	TGCAGCGTTGAAGAACGGGACAGGATCTATGGCTACACCTTC
-	TRBV20-1	TRBJ1-1	few	CSAGQNSAGEAFF	TGCAGTGCTGGGCAGAATTCTGCCGGGGAAGCTTTCTTT
TRBD1	TRBV29-1	TRBJ1-3	-	CSVAGTALSAIYF	TGCAGCGTTGCCGGGACAGCGCTCTCCGCCATATATTTT
TRBD1	TRBV6-6	TRBJ2-4	few	CATGHGTARTKRNIQYF	TGTGCCACGGGACACGGGACAGCCCGGACCAAAAGGAACATTCAGTACTTC
-	TRBV20-1	TRBJ2-7	few	CSARRFVVGRGWEQYF	TGCAGTGCTAGGAGGTTCGTGGTCGGGCGTGGCTGGGAGCAGTACTTC
-	TRBV20-1	TRBJ1-2	-	CSARSYPTEGYTF	TGCAGTGCTAGAAGTTATCCTACTGAGGGCTACACCTTC
-	TRBV30	TRBJ2-7	-	CAWKRGGEQYF	TGTGCCTGGAAAAGGGGGGGGGAGCAGTACTTC
TRBD1	TRBV28	TRBJ2-3	-	CASSPSGQGRGTQYF	TGTGCCAGCAGCCCCTCGGGACAGGGAAGGGGTACGCAGTATTTT
TRBD1	TRBV5-1	TRBJ2-7	few	CASSWADRGYYEQYF	TGCGCCAGCAGCTGGGCGGACAGGGGATACTACGAGCAGTACTTC
TRBD2	TRBV20-1	TRBJ2-7	few	CSATQPRGGPAEQYF	TGCAGTGCCACCCAACCGAGGGGAGGGCCTGCCGAGCAGTACTTC
TRBD2	TRBV7-2	TRBJ2-5	few	CASSLAGGLISETQYF	TGTGCCAGCAGCTTGGCGGGGGGGCTGATTTCAGAGACCCAGTACTTC
-	TRBV29-1	TRBJ1-1	once	CSAHATGEAFF	TGCAGCGCTCACGCCACAGGTGAAGCTTTCTTT
TRBD2	TRBV20-1	TRBJ2-1	-	CSARDPWASGANEQFF	TGCAGTGCTAGAGATCCCTGGGCTAGCGGGGCCAATGAGCAGTTCTTC
TRBD2	TRBV2	TRBJ2-1	-	CASSDPGLAKENEQFF	TGTGCCAGCAGTGATCCGGGACTAGCGAAGGAGAATGAGCAGTTCTTC
TRBD1	TRBV12-5	TRBJ1-5	-	CASGPQGQGNQPQHF	TGTGCTAGTGGTCCGCAGGGACAGGGAAATCAGCCCCAGCATTTT
-	TRBV6-1	TRBJ1-4	once	CAGQGGRYEELFF	TGTGCCGGGCAAGGTGGACGGTATGAAGAACTGTTTTTT
-	TRBV6-7	TRBJ2-7	-	CASKFFGSRYEQYF	TGTGCCAGCAAATTTTTCGGGAGTAGATACGAGCAGTACTTC
-	TRBV9	TRBJ2-7	-	CASSVVGGEQYF	TGTGCCAGCAGCGTAGTGGGGGGCGAGCAGTACTTC
-	TRBV4-1	TRBJ2-6	few	CASSQDRQRIYSGANVLTF	TGCGCCAGCAGCCAAGATAGGCAGCGGATCTACTCTGGGGCCAACGTCCTGACTTTC
TRBD1	TRBV5-1	TRBJ2-7	few	CASSLVSDRAEQYF	TGCGCCAGCAGCTTGGTATCGGACAGGGCCGAGCAGTACTTC
-	TRBV4-1	TRBJ1-1	-	CASSQAFGTEAFF	TGCGCCAGCAGCCAAGCCTTTGGCACTGAAGCTTTCTTT
TRBD1	TRBV2	TRBJ1-2	-	CASSRNQGAYYGYTF	TGTGCCAGCAGTAGAAACCAGGGGGCCTACTATGGCTACACCTTC
-	TRBV6-1	TRBJ2-7	-	CASNGGYLNEQYF	TGTGCCAGCAACGGAGGGTATCTCAACGAGCAGTACTTC
TRBD2	TRBV27	TRBJ2-3	-	CASSLVSGSVPDTQYF	TGTGCCAGCAGTTTGGTTAGCGGGAGCGTCCCAGATACGCAGTATTTT
-	TRBV20-1	TRBJ2-5	few	CSARASGSYQETQYF	TGCAGTGCTAGAGCGAGCGGATCTTACCAAGAGACCCAGTACTTC
-	TRBV2	TRBJ2-3	many	CASSIMVRRGDTQYF	TGTGCCAGCAGTATCATGGTCCGGAGGGGCGATACGCAGTATTTT
-	TRBV20-1	TRBJ2-7	few	CSASEHVSEAYEQYF	TGCAGTGCTAGTGAGCATGTTAGCGAGGCCTACGAGCAGTACTTC
TRBD1	TRBV7-9	TRBJ2-7	few	CASSFTGESEQYF	TGTGCCAGCAGCTTTACAGGGGAGAGCGAGCAGTACTTC
TRBD1	TRBV9	TRBJ2-3	-	CASSAGGQGPRTDTQYF	TGTGCCAGCAGCGCCGGGGGACAGGGGCCCCGCACAGATACGCAGTATTTT
TRBD2	TRBV7-2	TRBJ2-1	-	CASSLQLAGLNEQFF	TGTGCCAGCAGCTTACAACTAGCGGGATTAAATGAGCAGTTCTTC
-	TRBV28	TRBJ1-5	-	CASCPDRFNQPQHF	TGTGCCAGCTGCCCCGACAGGTTCAATCAGCCCCAGCATTTT
-	TRBV5-8	TRBJ2-1	few	CASSLSLGLTYNEQFF	TGTGCCAGCAGCTTGTCTCTGGGGCTTACTTACAATGAGCAGTTCTTC
-	TRBV5-1	TRBJ2-7	-	CASSFGEGRGYEQYF	TGCGCCAGCAGCTTCGGGGAAGGAAGGGGCTACGAGCAGTACTTC
-	TRBV29-1	TRBJ2-1	-	CSVVGRGFSYNEQFF	TGCAGCGTTGTCGGACGGGGGTTTTCCTACAATGAGCAGTTCTTC
TRBD1	TRBV6-6	TRBJ2-7	few	CASSQRGQGLAYEQYF	TGTGCCAGCAGCCAGCGGGGACAGGGGTTGGCCTACGAGCAGTACTTC
TRBD1	TRBV13	TRBJ1-2	few	CASSLDRDRGPYGYTF	TGTGCCAGCAGCTTAGACCGGGACAGGGGTCCTTATGGCTACACCTTC
-	TRBV28	TRBJ2-1	few	CASTITSYEQFF	TGTGCCAGCACCATAACTAGTTATGAGCAGTTCTTC
-	TRBV25-1	TRBJ2-5	few	CASSPGSRALGGETQYF	TGTGCCAGCAGCCCCGGCTCCCGGGCGTTAGGAGGAGAGACCCAGTACTTC